This entry concerns a single T cell receptor beta chain. V was clipped by 0 bases and J by 3 bases; unmatched bases: 5. The CDR3 has 16 residues. CDR1 and CDR2 from the germline V gene are SGDLS and YYNGEE. This sample is drawn from a study of Ad26.COV2.S vaccination and SARS-CoV-2 variants. TCRdb's table, derived via immunoSEQ multiplex PCR, lists solely in-frame clones and lacks some. The repertoire holds approximately 350,000 clones, with 80% to 90% as singletons. Treatment noted: over 15 received Ad26.COV2.S at low or high dose, single or two shots; roughly 5 received placebo; per-sample allocation not given. Vaccine and placebo recipients were sampled on day 63 after the first injection.

This TCR derives from a person between 18 and 65 years old who received the Ad26.COV2.S COVID-19 vaccine or a placebo. Sequencing used peripheral blood, obtained in a trial of Ad26.COV2.S vaccine versus placebo. The chain employs TRBV9 and TRBJ2-1; 8 nucleotides agree with TRBD1. This CDR3 is CASSVVGQGGYNEQFF. The DNA of the CDR3 is TGTGCCAGCAGCGTAGTAGGACAGGGTGGCTACAATGAGCAGTTCTTC.